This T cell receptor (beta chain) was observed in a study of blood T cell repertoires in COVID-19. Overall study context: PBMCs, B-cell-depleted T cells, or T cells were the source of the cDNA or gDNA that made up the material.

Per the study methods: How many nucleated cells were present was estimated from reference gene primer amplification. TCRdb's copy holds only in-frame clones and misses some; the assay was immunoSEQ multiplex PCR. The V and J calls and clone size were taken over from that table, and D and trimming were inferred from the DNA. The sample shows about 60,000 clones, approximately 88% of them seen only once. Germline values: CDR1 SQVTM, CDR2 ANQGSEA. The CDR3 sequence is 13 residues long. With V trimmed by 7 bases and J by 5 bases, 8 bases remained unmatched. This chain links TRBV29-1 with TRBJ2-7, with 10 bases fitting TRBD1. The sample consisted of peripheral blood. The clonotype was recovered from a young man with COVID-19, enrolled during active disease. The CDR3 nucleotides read TGCAGCGCTTACCGGGACAGGGGTAACGAGCAGTACTTC. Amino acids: CSAYRDRGNEQYF.